A selection of T cell receptor beta chains follows, all from one sample in a study of persistence of HIV-infected CD4 T cells. This table comes from immunoSEQ multiplex PCR, and its TCRdb copy is limited to in-frame clones, with some not included. The sample has some 40,000 clones; about nine tenths are singletons. No antigen has been assigned to these receptors. The source was CD4+ T cells sorted from PBMCs after roughly 19-hour stimulation, collected from a patient who received antiretroviral therapy. The source of these receptors is an adult man with HIV who was CMV-seropositive. CDR3s include the opening cysteine and the closing phenylalanine or tryptophan. D genes are given only for firm matches. The size field is filled for only some rows; it gives once, few, many or a size class.

-	-	TRBJ1-2	TRBV28	CASSLGPRTDYGYTF	TGTGCCAGCAGTTTAGGGCCCCGGACAGACTATGGCTACACCTTC
TRBD1	-	TRBJ1-1	TRBV5-1	CASSRDRGIRLGTEAFF	TGCGCCAGCAGTCGGGACAGGGGGATACGCCTTGGCACTGAAGCTTTCTTT
-	once	TRBJ1-2	TRBV2	CASSKMLANYGYTF	TGTGCCAGCAGTAAGATGTTAGCTAACTATGGCTACACCTTC
-	-	TRBJ1-3	TRBV19	CASSHRVLGSGNTIYF	TGTGCCAGTAGTCACAGGGTCCTTGGCTCTGGAAACACCATATATTTT
-	-	TRBJ2-6	TRBV5-4	CASSLAGANVLTF	TGTGCCAGCAGCCTAGCTGGGGCCAACGTCCTGACTTTC
-	-	TRBJ2-1	TRBV7-9	CASAYLDPSYNEQFF	TGTGCCAGCGCCTACCTCGACCCCTCCTACAATGAGCAGTTCTTC
-	-	TRBJ1-2	TRBV10-2	CASSLRQLGLNNYGYTF	TGCGCCAGCAGTTTGAGACAACTGGGGTTAAATAACTATGGCTACACCTTC
-	-	TRBJ2-1	TRBV7-9	CASSLVVFTGENDNEQFF	TGTGCCAGCAGCTTAGTCGTCTTTACGGGGGAGAATGACAATGAGCAGTTCTTC
-	-	TRBJ1-1	TRBV21-1	CASRRNTIRTEAFF	TGTGCCAGCAGAAGGAATACAATTCGCACTGAAGCTTTCTTT
TRBD1	-	TRBJ2-7	TRBV20-1	CSTGVGYEQYF	TGCAGTACAGGGGTCGGATACGAGCAGTACTTC
-	-	TRBJ2-2	TRBV10-1	CASSLGAENTGELFF	TGCGCCAGCAGCCTAGGAGCGGAGAACACCGGGGAGCTGTTTTTT
TRBD2	-	TRBJ2-3	TRBV29-1	CSVTLAGGPGDTQYF	TGCAGCGTGACGCTAGCGGGGGGGCCGGGAGATACGCAGTATTTT
TRBD1	-	TRBJ2-7	TRBV19	CASSEGQYAGEQYF	TGTGCCAGTAGCGAGGGACAGTACGCCGGCGAGCAGTACTTC
-	-	TRBJ2-7	TRBV5-1	CASSLGWEEQYF	TGCGCCAGCAGCTTGGGATGGGAGGAGCAGTACTTC
-	-	TRBJ1-5	TRBV19	CASSIVSVGGNQPQHF	TGTGCCAGTAGTATAGTTTCGGTCGGGGGCAATCAGCCCCAGCATTTT
-	-	TRBJ2-7	TRBV29-1	CSVQGGLSEQYF	TGCAGCGTTCAGGGTGGCTTGAGCGAGCAGTACTTC
-	-	TRBJ2-1	TRBV28	CASRRSYNEQFF	TGTGCCAGCCGGCGATCCTACAATGAGCAGTTCTTC
-	-	TRBJ1-1	TRBV18	CASSPLTENTEAFF	TGTGCCAGCTCACCATTGACAGAGAACACTGAAGCTTTCTTT
-	-	TRBJ2-2	TRBV18	CASSPQGSNTGELFF	TGTGCCAGCTCACCCCAGGGGTCGAACACCGGGGAGCTGTTTTTT
-	-	TRBJ1-1	TRBV6-4	CASRDGRGGSTEAFF	TGTGCCAGCCGTGACGGTCGGGGGGGAAGCACTGAAGCTTTCTTT
-	-	TRBJ1-2	TRBV28	CASSFQDLNYGYTF	TGTGCCAGCAGTTTCCAAGACCTTAACTATGGCTACACCTTC
TRBD2	once	TRBJ2-3	TRBV7-3	CASSSTSATDTQYF	TGTGCCAGCAGCTCGACTAGCGCCACAGATACGCAGTATTTT
-	once	TRBJ2-2	TRBV18	CASSPPRGRNTGELFF	TGTGCCAGCTCACCACCAAGGGGCCGAAACACCGGGGAGCTGTTTTTT
TRBD2	-	TRBJ2-2	TRBV6-4	CASSDSQRGANTGELFF	TGTGCCAGCAGTGACTCACAGCGGGGGGCGAACACCGGGGAGCTGTTTTTT
TRBD1	-	TRBJ1-6	TRBV2	CASRGGVGSPLHF	TGTGCCAGCAGAGGGGGCGTGGGGTCACCCCTCCACTTT